This is a list of T cell receptor beta chains from one sample in a study of shared clonotypes between healthy human individuals. Assay: immunoSEQ multiplex PCR; the TCRdb copy retains only in-frame clones and omits some. The data contain fewer than 800,000 clones, 92% of them singletons. The specimen was naive CD8+ T cells sorted from blood. The source of these receptors is a man between 25 and 39 years old in good health. CDR3s include the opening cysteine and the closing phenylalanine or tryptophan. Each record gives: CDR3 DNA, CDR3 protein, clone size, J gene, CDR3 length, D gene, V gene. A D gene is named only where the DNA matches it firmly. For some rows the clone size is stated as once, few or many, or as a class when expanded; others skip it.

CDR3 DNA: TGCGCCAGCAGCTCCATCGCAGGGGGCGGACCCCCTCATACCACAGATACGCAGTATTTT; CDR3 protein: CASSSIAGGGPPHTTDTQYF; clone size: NA; J gene: TRBJ2-3; CDR3 length: 20; D gene: TRBD1; V gene: TRBV5-1
CDR3 DNA: TGTGCCAGCAGCTTTCGAGGACCGGGCAATCAGCCCCAGCATTTT; CDR3 protein: CASSFRGPGNQPQHF; clone size: NA; J gene: TRBJ1-5; CDR3 length: 15; D gene: NA; V gene: TRBV5-5
CDR3 DNA: TGTGCCAGCAGTTTACAGGGGGCAGGGGCCAACGTCCTGACTTTC; CDR3 protein: CASSLQGAGANVLTF; clone size: NA; J gene: TRBJ2-6; CDR3 length: 15; D gene: TRBD1; V gene: TRBV28
CDR3 DNA: TGTGCCAGCAGCCTAGAATGGGGGAACACTGAAGCTTTCTTT; CDR3 protein: CASSLEWGNTEAFF; clone size: NA; J gene: TRBJ1-1; CDR3 length: 14; D gene: NA; V gene: TRBV11-2
CDR3 DNA: TGTGCCAGTAGTCGACACATGGAGAACACTGAAGCTTTCTTT; CDR3 protein: CASSRHMENTEAFF; clone size: NA; J gene: TRBJ1-1; CDR3 length: 14; D gene: NA; V gene: TRBV19
CDR3 DNA: TGTGCCAGCAGCCGATCGACGGGGACATACAATGAGCAGTTCTTC; CDR3 protein: CASSRSTGTYNEQFF; clone size: NA; J gene: TRBJ2-1; CDR3 length: 15; D gene: NA; V gene: TRBV6-5
CDR3 DNA: TGTGCCAGCAGTGATTTGTATAGGGGGCAGAATGAGCAGTTCTTC; CDR3 protein: CASSDLYRGQNEQFF; clone size: NA; J gene: TRBJ2-1; CDR3 length: 15; D gene: TRBD1; V gene: TRBV25-1
CDR3 DNA: TGTGCCAGCACCCCTAGCGGGAGGGCCGCAGACGAGCAGTACTTC; CDR3 protein: CASTPSGRAADEQYF; clone size: NA; J gene: TRBJ2-7; CDR3 length: 15; D gene: TRBD2; V gene: TRBV9
CDR3 DNA: TGTGCCAGCAGGACCTGGGACCGCGCCTACGAGCAGTACTTC; CDR3 protein: CASRTWDRAYEQYF; clone size: NA; J gene: TRBJ2-7; CDR3 length: 14; D gene: NA; V gene: TRBV27
CDR3 DNA: TGTGCCAGCAGTCTGGGTTCCACGGGACTAGGGTACAATGAGCAGTTCTTC; CDR3 protein: CASSLGSTGLGYNEQFF; clone size: NA; J gene: TRBJ2-1; CDR3 length: 17; D gene: TRBD2; V gene: TRBV27
CDR3 DNA: TGCGCCAGCAGTAGCCGAAGCTCCTACAATGAGCAGTTCTTC; CDR3 protein: CASSSRSSYNEQFF; clone size: NA; J gene: TRBJ2-1; CDR3 length: 14; D gene: NA; V gene: TRBV10-1
CDR3 DNA: TGCGCCAGCAGCCAAACGACAGGGTTGTACGAGCAGTACTTC; CDR3 protein: CASSQTTGLYEQYF; clone size: NA; J gene: TRBJ2-7; CDR3 length: 14; D gene: TRBD1; V gene: TRBV4-1
CDR3 DNA: TGTGCCAGCAGTGAACGAGGGGGCGGCTACTCGAGAAACACCGGGGAGCTGTTTTTT; CDR3 protein: CASSERGGGYSRNTGELFF; clone size: NA; J gene: TRBJ2-2; CDR3 length: 19; D gene: TRBD1; V gene: TRBV6-1
CDR3 DNA: TGTGCCAGCAGCCCGAGCCCAACAGGTAGCTACGAGCAGTACTTC; CDR3 protein: CASSPSPTGSYEQYF; clone size: NA; J gene: TRBJ2-7; CDR3 length: 15; D gene: NA; V gene: TRBV7-9
CDR3 DNA: TGTGCCAGCAGCCCCGGGACTAGCGGGAGTTCAGAGACCCAGTACTTC; CDR3 protein: CASSPGTSGSSETQYF; clone size: once; J gene: TRBJ2-5; CDR3 length: 16; D gene: TRBD2; V gene: TRBV9
CDR3 DNA: TGTGCCAGCAGCTTATCAACAGGGGACCTCAACTATGGCTACACCTTC; CDR3 protein: CASSLSTGDLNYGYTF; clone size: NA; J gene: TRBJ1-2; CDR3 length: 16; D gene: TRBD1; V gene: TRBV5-5
CDR3 DNA: TGTGCCGGAAAACTAGCGGCCTTATACAATGAGCAGTTCTTC; CDR3 protein: CAGKLAALYNEQFF; clone size: NA; J gene: TRBJ2-1; CDR3 length: 14; D gene: TRBD2; V gene: TRBV2
CDR3 DNA: TGTGCCAGCAGTCCCCTAGGAGGTTACCATTATGGCTACACCTTC; CDR3 protein: CASSPLGGYHYGYTF; clone size: NA; J gene: TRBJ1-2; CDR3 length: 15; D gene: NA; V gene: TRBV28
CDR3 DNA: TGTGCCAGTAGTATTTCGGAGGGGGCGGCCACTGAAGCTTTCTTT; CDR3 protein: CASSISEGAATEAFF; clone size: NA; J gene: TRBJ1-1; CDR3 length: 15; D gene: TRBD1; V gene: TRBV19
CDR3 DNA: TGCAGCGTCCCTCGTGGGACAGCTGAAAAACTGTTTTTT; CDR3 protein: CSVPRGTAEKLFF; clone size: few; J gene: TRBJ1-4; CDR3 length: 13; D gene: TRBD1; V gene: TRBV29-1
CDR3 DNA: TGTGCCAGCAGCTGGGGGGCTAGCGGGAGCACCGGGGAGCTGTTTTTT; CDR3 protein: CASSWGASGSTGELFF; clone size: NA; J gene: TRBJ2-2; CDR3 length: 16; D gene: TRBD2; V gene: TRBV7-9
CDR3 DNA: TGTGCCAGCAGCTTAAATGGTGGGAGGCAGAATGAGCAGTTCTTC; CDR3 protein: CASSLNGGRQNEQFF; clone size: NA; J gene: TRBJ2-1; CDR3 length: 15; D gene: NA; V gene: TRBV7-3
CDR3 DNA: TGTGCCAGCAGTCTGGGTCGTCGTTCCTACGAGCAGTACTTC; CDR3 protein: CASSLGRRSYEQYF; clone size: NA; J gene: TRBJ2-7; CDR3 length: 14; D gene: NA; V gene: TRBV27
CDR3 DNA: TGTGCCAGCTCACCGCACGTTGCGGATACGCAGTATTTT; CDR3 protein: CASSPHVADTQYF; clone size: NA; J gene: TRBJ2-3; CDR3 length: 13; D gene: NA; V gene: TRBV18
CDR3 DNA: TGCGCCAGCAGCTTGGGAAATTTACCAGGGAGTACAGATACGCAGTATTTT; CDR3 protein: CASSLGNLPGSTDTQYF; clone size: NA; J gene: TRBJ2-3; CDR3 length: 17; D gene: NA; V gene: TRBV5-1
CDR3 DNA: TGTGCCAGCAGTGGAAGGACAGGGGAATACACCATATATTTT; CDR3 protein: CASSGRTGEYTIYF; clone size: NA; J gene: TRBJ1-3; CDR3 length: 14; D gene: TRBD1; V gene: TRBV2
CDR3 DNA: TGTGCCAGACCTGGGGAGGGGCGCGACAATGAAAAACTGTTTTTT; CDR3 protein: CARPGEGRDNEKLFF; clone size: NA; J gene: TRBJ1-4; CDR3 length: 15; D gene: NA; V gene: TRBV19
CDR3 DNA: TGTGCCAGCAGCTTAACTAGCGGGAATAATGAGCAGTTCTTC; CDR3 protein: CASSLTSGNNEQFF; clone size: NA; J gene: TRBJ2-1; CDR3 length: 14; D gene: TRBD2; V gene: TRBV7-2
CDR3 DNA: TGCGCCAGCAGCCAGGAACGTCAGCGGGAGCAGTTCTTC; CDR3 protein: CASSQERQREQFF; clone size: NA; J gene: TRBJ2-1; CDR3 length: 13; D gene: NA; V gene: TRBV4-3
CDR3 DNA: TGTGCCAGCTCGGGGGCTGAGCAGTTCTTC; CDR3 protein: CASSGAEQFF; clone size: NA; J gene: TRBJ2-1; CDR3 length: 10; D gene: NA; V gene: TRBV2
CDR3 DNA: TGTGCCAGCAGCGTAGGGGGGGACAGGGTGGACTACGAGCAGTACTTC; CDR3 protein: CASSVGGDRVDYEQYF; clone size: NA; J gene: TRBJ2-7; CDR3 length: 16; D gene: TRBD1; V gene: TRBV9
CDR3 DNA: TGTGCCAGCAGCGTCCTCGAGGCTGAAGCGGGCGCGGAGGCCCAGTACTTC; CDR3 protein: CASSVLEAEAGAEAQYF; clone size: NA; J gene: TRBJ2-5; CDR3 length: 17; D gene: NA; V gene: TRBV9
CDR3 DNA: TGTGCCAGCAGTTTAATAGCAGGGAGGGATGGGACCCAGTACTTC; CDR3 protein: CASSLIAGRDGTQYF; clone size: NA; J gene: TRBJ2-5; CDR3 length: 15; D gene: TRBD2; V gene: TRBV27
CDR3 DNA: TGTGCCAGCGGCCCAGTCTCTGGGGCCAACGTCCTGACTTTC; CDR3 protein: CASGPVSGANVLTF; clone size: NA; J gene: TRBJ2-6; CDR3 length: 14; D gene: NA; V gene: TRBV14
CDR3 DNA: TGTGCCAGCAGCTTATCCGGACAGGGGAGGGACACTGAAGCTTTCTTT; CDR3 protein: CASSLSGQGRDTEAFF; clone size: NA; J gene: TRBJ1-1; CDR3 length: 16; D gene: TRBD1; V gene: TRBV7-9
CDR3 DNA: TGCGCCAGCAGCCAAGATATGGGTATGGGAGGGAGAGCCTACGAGCAGTACTTC; CDR3 protein: CASSQDMGMGGRAYEQYF; clone size: NA; J gene: TRBJ2-7; CDR3 length: 18; D gene: TRBD2; V gene: TRBV4-3
CDR3 DNA: TGTGCCGAGCCTAGGGGAGACAACCCATCCTACAATGAGCAGTTCTTC; CDR3 protein: CAEPRGDNPSYNEQFF; clone size: once; J gene: TRBJ2-1; CDR3 length: 16; D gene: NA; V gene: TRBV7-9
CDR3 DNA: TGTGCCAGCAGCTTAGAAGGCTCCAGGGCTGAAGCTTTCTTT; CDR3 protein: CASSLEGSRAEAFF; clone size: NA; J gene: TRBJ1-1; CDR3 length: 14; D gene: NA; V gene: TRBV7-2
CDR3 DNA: TGTGCCAGCAGCCAGACAGGGGATGGTTATGAAAAACTGTTTTTT; CDR3 protein: CASSQTGDGYEKLFF; clone size: NA; J gene: TRBJ1-4; CDR3 length: 15; D gene: TRBD1; V gene: TRBV5-4
CDR3 DNA: TGTGCCAGCAGCTTAGCCCCAAATCAGCCCCAGCATTTT; CDR3 protein: CASSLAPNQPQHF; clone size: once; J gene: TRBJ1-5; CDR3 length: 13; D gene: NA; V gene: TRBV7-8
CDR3 DNA: TGTGCCAGCAGGCTGCAGGGTAACACTGAAGCTTTCTTT; CDR3 protein: CASRLQGNTEAFF; clone size: NA; J gene: TRBJ1-1; CDR3 length: 13; D gene: NA; V gene: TRBV6-6
CDR3 DNA: TGTGCCATCTCAAGAAAGGGCAGGCCTGAACTCGGTGTCCCTGAAGCTTTCTTT; CDR3 protein: CAISRKGRPELGVPEAFF; clone size: NA; J gene: TRBJ1-1; CDR3 length: 18; D gene: NA; V gene: TRBV10-3
CDR3 DNA: TGCGCCAGCAGCTTGGCCGCGGACAGGGACAATGAGCAGTTCTTC; CDR3 protein: CASSLAADRDNEQFF; clone size: NA; J gene: TRBJ2-1; CDR3 length: 15; D gene: TRBD1; V gene: TRBV5-1
CDR3 DNA: TGTGCCAGCAGTTTATCCCCGGGACAGGTGAATGAAAAACTGTTTTTT; CDR3 protein: CASSLSPGQVNEKLFF; clone size: NA; J gene: TRBJ1-4; CDR3 length: 16; D gene: TRBD1; V gene: TRBV28
CDR3 DNA: TGTGCCAGCAGCGATAGACGTTACGAGCAGTACTTC; CDR3 protein: CASSDRRYEQYF; clone size: NA; J gene: TRBJ2-7; CDR3 length: 12; D gene: NA; V gene: TRBV7-9
CDR3 DNA: TGCGCCAGCAGTGAGTCGGGACTAGCGGACCCCTACGAGCAGTACTTC; CDR3 protein: CASSESGLADPYEQYF; clone size: NA; J gene: TRBJ2-7; CDR3 length: 16; D gene: TRBD2; V gene: TRBV10-1
CDR3 DNA: TGTGCCAGCAGTTTACTCTTCGGACAGGGGAAACGGAGCCAAGAGACCCAGTACTTC; CDR3 protein: CASSLLFGQGKRSQETQYF; clone size: NA; J gene: TRBJ2-5; CDR3 length: 19; D gene: TRBD1; V gene: TRBV28
CDR3 DNA: TGTGCCTGGAGTGTGGGCAGGGGAATTGAAGGCTACACCTTC; CDR3 protein: CAWSVGRGIEGYTF; clone size: few; J gene: TRBJ1-2; CDR3 length: 14; D gene: NA; V gene: TRBV30
CDR3 DNA: TGTGCCTACCGCGGGACTATGAATCCCGGGGGGTTCATGGATGAGCAGTTCTTC; CDR3 protein: CAYRGTMNPGGFMDEQFF; clone size: NA; J gene: TRBJ2-1; CDR3 length: 18; D gene: TRBD2; V gene: TRBV30
CDR3 DNA: TGCAGTGCTAGACGCCATGATGAGCAGTTCTTC; CDR3 protein: CSARRHDEQFF; clone size: few; J gene: TRBJ2-1; CDR3 length: 11; D gene: NA; V gene: TRBV20-1
CDR3 DNA: TGTGCCAGCAGCTATGGAACCTCCTACGAGCAGTACTTC; CDR3 protein: CASSYGTSYEQYF; clone size: NA; J gene: TRBJ2-7; CDR3 length: 13; D gene: NA; V gene: TRBV7-9
CDR3 DNA: TGTGCCAGCAGCTTAGGAGCCGTTACCGGGGAGCTGTTTTTT; CDR3 protein: CASSLGAVTGELFF; clone size: NA; J gene: TRBJ2-2; CDR3 length: 14; D gene: NA; V gene: TRBV11-2
CDR3 DNA: TGTGCCAGCAGCTACCGGGACAGGGGGTTCGAGCAGTACTTC; CDR3 protein: CASSYRDRGFEQYF; clone size: NA; J gene: TRBJ2-7; CDR3 length: 14; D gene: TRBD1; V gene: TRBV7-9
CDR3 DNA: TGTGCCAGCAGCCGAGGTCCACGAGGGCTGCAAAATGAAAAACTGTTTTTT; CDR3 protein: CASSRGPRGLQNEKLFF; clone size: NA; J gene: TRBJ1-4; CDR3 length: 17; D gene: NA; V gene: TRBV11-2
CDR3 DNA: TGTGCCAGCAGTCTAACCCTCAGGGAAATGGGGAACACTGAAGCTTTCTTT; CDR3 protein: CASSLTLREMGNTEAFF; clone size: NA; J gene: TRBJ1-1; CDR3 length: 17; D gene: NA; V gene: TRBV27